This is a list of T cell receptor beta chains from one sample in a study of CD8 T cells in ankylosing spondylitis. TCRdb called the 5' RACE reads again in MiXCR, with one record for every CDR3 protein. This table has approximately 250,000 distinct CDR3 sequences, roughly 25% appearing once. Specimen: blood, either unsorted or a sorted T cell fraction (not recorded which). These receptor sequences come from a male donor with ankylosing spondylitis or in good health (not recorded which). Both conserved end residues are part of each CDR3. D genes are given only for firm matches. Expanded clones are given a class, and other clones once, few, many or no size at all.

>.|TRBJ2-7|TRBV20-1|.
TGCAGTGCTAGACGGGACGCCCCCCACGGGTGGGAGCAGTACTTC
CSARRDAPHGWEQYF
>.|TRBJ2-1|TRBV6-1|few
TGTGCCAGCAGCCGCGGGACCGCGGATGAGCAGTTCTTC
CASSRGTADEQFF
>TRBD1|TRBJ2-7|TRBV29-1|many
TGCAGCGTTGAATCGGGACAGGGCGTAAGCGAGCAGTACTTC
CSVESGQGVSEQYF
>TRBD2|TRBJ2-1|TRBV7-8|many
TGTGCCAGCAGTTCCACCGCGGGGGGACCCAATGAGCAGTTCTTC
CASSSTAGGPNEQFF
>.|TRBJ2-5|TRBV20-1|few
TGCAGTGCTAGAGGGCCAGAAGGGTTTGAGACCCAGTACTTC
CSARGPEGFETQYF
>TRBD2|TRBJ2-7|TRBV5-1|many
TGCGCCAGCAGCCGGGAGGCCGCTTTCTACGAGCAGTACTTC
CASSREAAFYEQYF
>.|TRBJ2-6|TRBV25-1|.
TGTGCCAGCAGGCCGGCGAGGGGGGCCAACGTCCTGACTTTC
CASRPARGANVLTF
>TRBD2|TRBJ2-7|TRBV7-2|many
TGTGCCAGCAGCTTAGGGAGCGGGGGGGGCTACGAGCAGTACTTC
CASSLGSGGGYEQYF
>.|TRBJ2-2|TRBV10-2|many
TGCGCCAGCACCCGATGGGGGACCGGGGAGCTGTTTTTT
CASTRWGTGELFF
>.|TRBJ2-5|TRBV10-3|many
TGTGCCATCAGTGAGTCGGGGGAGATAGAGACCCAGTACTTC
CAISESGEIETQYF
>.|TRBJ1-2|TRBV3-1|few
TGTGCCAGCAGCCAAGAAAGGTCTGGCTACACCTTC
CASSQERSGYTF
>.|TRBJ2-1|TRBV29-1|few
TGCAGCGTTGCCCGGGACAATTCCTACAATGAGCAGTTCTTC
CSVARDNSYNEQFF
>.|TRBJ2-1|TRBV15|few
TGTGCCACCAGCAGTTATGGGCGGGCGGGGGACATGAATGAGCAGTTCTTC
CATSSYGRAGDMNEQFF
>.|TRBJ2-3|TRBV20-1|many
TGCAGTGCTAAGGAGGGCACAGATACGCAGTATTTT
CSAKEGTDTQYF
>TRBD1|TRBJ2-1|TRBV29-1|many
TGCAGCGTTGCAGGGGGCTCCTACAATGAGCAGTTCTTC
CSVAGGSYNEQFF
>.|TRBJ2-7|TRBV3-1|.
TGTGCCAGCAGCCATTACGGCCGGTACGAGCAGTACTTC
CASSHYGRYEQYF
>.|TRBJ2-5|TRBV12-3/TRBV12-4|many
TGTGCCAGCAGTTTAGGGGCTATCCAAGAGACCCAGTACTTC
CASSLGAIQETQYF
>.|TRBJ2-5|TRBV6-1|.
TGTGCCAGCTTCCCCGGGGACCTAGGTCTCCGGACCCAGTACTTC
CASFPGDLGLRTQYF
>TRBD1|TRBJ2-3|TRBV12-3/TRBV12-4|many
TGTGCCAGCAGCTACCGGACAGGAGATACGCAGTATTTT
CASSYRTGDTQYF
>TRBD1|TRBJ1-5|TRBV12-3/TRBV12-4|many
TGTGCCAGCAGGACGGGACAGGGTCCCAATCAGCCCCAGCATTTT
CASRTGQGPNQPQHF
>.|TRBJ1-2|TRBV12-3/TRBV12-4|.
TGTGCCAGCAGTTCGAGGGGGATTACGCCCTTAGGTGGCTACACCTTC
CASSSRGITPLGGYTF
>.|TRBJ2-1|TRBV5-1|.
TGCGCCAGCATGGGGGTGAGGTCCTACAATGAGCAGTTCTTC
CASMGVRSYNEQFF
>.|TRBJ2-1|TRBV29-1|many
TGCAGCGTTGGGGTGCGAAACGCCTACAATGAGCAGTTCTTC
CSVGVRNAYNEQFF
>TRBD2|TRBJ2-2|TRBV12-3/TRBV12-4|.
TGTGCCAGCAGTATGAGGCGGGGGGGAGCCGGGGAGCTGTTTTTT
CASSMRRGGAGELFF
>.|TRBJ2-7|TRBV11-2|once
TGTGCCAGCAGCTTAGATCGGCTCTACGAGCAGTACTTC
CASSLDRLYEQYF
>.|TRBJ2-7|TRBV12-3/TRBV12-4|.
TGTGCCAGCAGTTTACTTCTCGACTACGAGCAGTACTTC
CASSLLLDYEQYF
>TRBD2|TRBJ2-1|TRBV12-3/TRBV12-4|few
TGTGCCAGCACCCTAGCGGGGGGGACTACAAATGAGCAGTTCTTC
CASTLAGGTTNEQFF
>.|TRBJ2-7|TRBV18|.
TGTGCCAGCTCACCAGGGGCAGCCTCCTACGAGCAGTACTTC
CASSPGAASYEQYF